Listed here are 6 T cell receptor beta chains from one sample, sequenced in a study of T cell responses to AZD1222 COVID-19 vaccine. Some clones are missing from TCRdb's copy, which holds only in-frame ones; the method was immunoSEQ multiplex PCR. This sample has more than 150,000 clones; approximately 90% occur once, and the top ten carry approximately 4.7%. The material sequenced was peripheral blood, taken on day 0 of AZD1222 vaccination. The source is an adult in good health.

This chain uses TRBV10-1 with TRBJ2-3; 11 bases map to TRBD2. The V gene's germline CDR1 is WNHNN and CDR2 SYGVQD (reference sequence). This CDR3 has 17 amino acids. With V trimmed by 3 bases and J by 5 bases, 10 bases remained unmatched. CDR3 amino acids: CASSEGALAGDLDTQYF. CDR3 coding DNA: TGCGCCAGCAGTGAAGGGGCACTAGCGGGAGACTTAGATACGCAGTATTTT.

J is TRBJ2-7 and V is TRBV6-2 or TRBV6-3, with a tentative D call TRBD2 (5 bases). Germline values: CDR1 MNHEY, CDR2 SVGEGT. V lost 2 bases to trimming and J lost 2 bases, with 7 bases between them. The CDR3 totals 13 residues. This chain's CDR3 is CASSYGRAYEQYF. The CDR3 bases are TGTGCCAGCAGTTACGGGCGGGCCTACGAGCAGTACTTC.

The rearrangement links TRBV28 to TRBJ1-1, with D perhaps matching TRBD1 (6 bases). V was cut by 2 bases and J by 3 bases, with 10 bases left in between. The germline CDR1 and CDR2 sequences are MDHEN and SYDVKM. The CDR3 loop spans 14 amino acids. The CDR3 DNA follows: TGTGCCAGCAGTTTAGGGGGCGGCTACACTGAAGCTTTCTTT. Its protein is CASSLGGGYTEAFF.

The rearrangement links TRBV5-1 to TRBJ1-2; TRBD1 matches 8 bases. The V and J ends lost 3 bases and 8 bases, in that order; junction bases with no gene match: 9. The CDR3 sequence is 14 residues long. Germline lookup yields CDR1 SGHRS and CDR2 YFSETQ. CDR3 region: CASSSTTGARGYTF. CDR3 bases: TGCGCCAGCAGCTCTACGACAGGGGCTCGAGGCTACACCTTC.

J is TRBJ2-3 and V is TRBV7-3, with 10 bases that match TRBD2. V lost 3 bases to trimming and J lost 2 bases; unmatched junction nucleotides: 5. The CDR3 is 16 amino acids. Germline V CDR1 and CDR2: SGHTA, FQGTGA. The CDR3 region is CASSFGTSVPTDTQYF. Here the CDR3 DNA reads TGTGCCAGCAGCTTCGGGACTAGCGTCCCCACAGATACGCAGTATTTT. Filled out from reference TRBV7-3 and TRBJ2-3, the complete variable domain reads GAGVSQTPSNKVTEKGKYVELRCDPISGHTALYWYRQSLGQGPEFLIYFQGTGAADDSGLPNDRFFAVRPEGSVSTLKIQRTERGDSAVYLCASSFGTSVPTDTQYFGPGTRLTVL.

The J gene is TRBJ2-7, the V gene TRBV4-1; a weak D match, TRBD1 (6 bases). V lost 3 bases, J lost 6 bases, and 18 bases lay in between. Germline-derived CDR1 and CDR2 are MGHRA and YSYEKL. The CDR3 is 15 residues long. The CDR3 loop is CASSQSGTGLSEQYF. CDR3 DNA: TGCGCCAGCAGCCAGTCCGGTACAGGGCTCTCCGAGCAGTACTTC.